The source of this TCR beta chain is a study of T-cell memory formation after mild COVID-19. Study-level information: Across donors, TCR clusters were largely donor specific. Points from the study as a whole: CD8+ contracting clones occupied EMRA, while CD4+ ones occupied mainly CM and EM. The study detected some responding clones in pre-infection memory, suggesting cross-reactive memory joined.

5'RACE primed at constant segments yielded TCR alpha and TCR beta cDNA libraries bearing sample barcodes and UMIs. TCRdb fed the 5' RACE reads into MiXCR, producing one record per CDR3 protein. The table shows just under 150,000 distinct CDR3 sequences, with roughly a fifth occurring only once. This clonotype was picked up a small number of times. The antigen remains undetermined. With 2 bases clipped from V and 3 bases from J, the junction kept 6 bases outside the gene matches. The CDR3 is 15 amino acids. Germline V lookup: CDR1 SGHRS, CDR2 YFSETQ. The chain joins TRBV5-1 to TRBJ2-7, with 9 bases lining up with TRBD1. This receptor was identified in an adult woman who had mild COVID-19 (a few samples of this study predate the infection). Cell type and time point are not known. Sequencing was carried out using PBMCs or a T cell subset sorted from them (not recorded which). The CDR3 region is CASSFTGTGLYEQYF. Here the CDR3 DNA reads TGCGCCAGCAGCTTTACCGGGACAGGGCTCTACGAGCAGTACTTC.